This T cell receptor beta chain originates from a study of blood T cell repertoires in COVID-19. Across the whole study: The origin of the acute and convalescent COVID-19 samples was the United States, Italy and Spain. Sample material is recorded as cDNA or gDNA derived from T cells, B-cell-depleted T cells, or PBMCs.

Study processing details: Amplified reference gene primers provided the basis for estimating nucleated cell counts. The table came from immunoSEQ multiplex PCR; TCRdb's copy has only in-frame clones and leaves some out. Clone size and the V and J calls come from that table; the DNA yielded D and trimming. The sample yields 150,000 to 200,000 clones, less than 90% seen once. The germline CDR1 and CDR2 sequences are SGDLS and YYNGEE. The CDR3 contains 14 residues. V lost 0 bases to trimming and J lost 6 bases, with 9 bases between them. The chain joins TRBV9 to TRBJ2-2, with D uncertain. The specimen sequenced was peripheral blood. The sequence came from a woman aged 60-70 years with COVID-19, enrolled during active disease. CDR3 sequence (DNA): TGTGCCAGCAGCGTAGAGCTCACCTCCGGGGAGCTGTTTTTT. Its translation is CASSVELTSGELFF.